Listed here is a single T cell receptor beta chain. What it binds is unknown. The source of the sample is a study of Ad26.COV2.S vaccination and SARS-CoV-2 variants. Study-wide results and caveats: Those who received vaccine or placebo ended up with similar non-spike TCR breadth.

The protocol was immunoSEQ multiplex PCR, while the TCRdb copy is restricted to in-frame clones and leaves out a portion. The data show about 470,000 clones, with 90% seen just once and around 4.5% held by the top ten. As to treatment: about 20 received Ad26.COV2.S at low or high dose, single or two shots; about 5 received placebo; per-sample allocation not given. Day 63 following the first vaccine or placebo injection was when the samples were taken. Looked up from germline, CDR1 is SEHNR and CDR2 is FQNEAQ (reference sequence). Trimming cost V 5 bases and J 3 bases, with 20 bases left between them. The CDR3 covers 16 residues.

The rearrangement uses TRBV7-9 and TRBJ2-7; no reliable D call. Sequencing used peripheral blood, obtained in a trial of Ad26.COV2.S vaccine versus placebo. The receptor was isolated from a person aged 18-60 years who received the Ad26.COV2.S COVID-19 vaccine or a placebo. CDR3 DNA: TGTGCCAGCAGCCCTCTTAGCTTTCCAGTCGGCTACGAGCAGTACTTC. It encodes CASSPLSFPVGYEQYF. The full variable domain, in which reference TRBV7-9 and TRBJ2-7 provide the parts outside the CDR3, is DTGVSQNPRHKITKRGQNVTFRCDPISEHNRLYWYRQTLGQGPEFLTYFQNEAQLEKSRLLSDRFSAERPKGSFSTLEIQRTEQGDSAMYLCASSPLSFPVGYEQYFGPGTRLTVT.